The present entry profiles one T cell receptor (beta chain) with its context. Its antigen is unidentified. These data are taken from a study of cytomegalovirus exposure and HLA in healthy donors. 13 Jbeta primers and 60 Vbeta primers were used for the PCR. Sequencing was performed with immunoSEQ multiplex PCR; in TCRdb, only in-frame clones are kept and a portion is missing. Seen here are more than 90,000 clones, around four fifths observed once, and the top ten hold 4.1%. V gave up 0 bases and J gave up 7 bases; unmatched junction bases: 0. The V gene's germline CDR1 is SGHVS and CDR2 FQNEAQ. This CDR3 is 13 amino acids long. Broader study findings: Altogether, 160 or so TCR beta chains were recorded as cytomegalovirus-associated.

The clonotype was recovered from a man in his forties in good health and CMV-seronegative. The sequencing input was PBMCs. The V gene is TRBV7-8, the J gene TRBJ1-2; 9 nucleotides align to TRBD1. The CDR3 is CASSLATGGGYTF. In nucleotides, the CDR3 is TGTGCCAGCAGCTTAGCGACAGGGGGTGGCTACACCTTC.